A single TCR beta chain is shown here with its context. These data come from a study of blood T cell repertoires in COVID-19. Study-wide background: Sites in the United States, Italy and Spain provided acute and convalescent COVID-19 samples. The cDNA or gDNA used as material had been derived from T cells, B-cell-depleted T cells, or PBMCs.

The authors' processing: How many nucleated cells were present was estimated from reference gene primer amplification. Here immunoSEQ multiplex PCR was the method, and the copy in TCRdb shows in-frame clones only, minus some. From that table come the V and J calls and clone size; the DNA was used to work out D and trimming. The sample gives about 360,000 clones, about 80% of which show up once; over 0.95% is in the top ten. V dropped 2 bases and J dropped 2; count of bases not matched to a gene: 5. The CDR3 totals 15 residues. In germline, CDR1 is KGHSH, CDR2 LQKENI. V gene TRBV18 combines with J gene TRBJ2-7; TRBD2 agrees at 8 bases. The clonotype comes from a human donor with acute or convalescent COVID-19. The donor label of this sample is uncertain. The specimen was peripheral blood. The CDR3 here is CASSPSVAGTYEQYF. The DNA of the CDR3 is TGTGCCAGCTCACCATCGGTAGCGGGAACCTACGAGCAGTACTTC.